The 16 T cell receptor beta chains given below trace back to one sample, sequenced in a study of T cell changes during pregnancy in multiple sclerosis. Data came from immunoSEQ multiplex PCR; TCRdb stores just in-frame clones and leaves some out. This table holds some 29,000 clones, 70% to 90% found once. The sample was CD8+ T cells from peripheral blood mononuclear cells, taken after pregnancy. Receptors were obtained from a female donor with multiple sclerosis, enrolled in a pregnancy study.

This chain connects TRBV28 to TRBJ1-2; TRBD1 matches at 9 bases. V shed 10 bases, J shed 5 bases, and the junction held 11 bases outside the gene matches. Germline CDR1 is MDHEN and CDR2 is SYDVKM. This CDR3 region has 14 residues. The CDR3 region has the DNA TGTGCCACTTGGCCAGGGACAGGGTTTTATGGCTACACCTTC. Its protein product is CATWPGTGFYGYTF.

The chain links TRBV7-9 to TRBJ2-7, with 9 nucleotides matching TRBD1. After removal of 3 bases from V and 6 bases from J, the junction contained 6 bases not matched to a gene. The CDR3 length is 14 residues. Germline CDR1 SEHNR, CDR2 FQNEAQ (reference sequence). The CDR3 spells CASSLGTGKGEQYF. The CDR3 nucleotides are TGTGCCAGCAGCTTGGGGACAGGGAAGGGCGAGCAGTACTTC.

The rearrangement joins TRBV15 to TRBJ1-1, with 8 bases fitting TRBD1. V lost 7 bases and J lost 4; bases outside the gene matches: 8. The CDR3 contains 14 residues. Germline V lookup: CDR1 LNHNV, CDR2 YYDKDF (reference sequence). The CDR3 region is CATTADRAGTEAFF. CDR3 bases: TGTGCCACCACCGCGGACAGGGCGGGCACTGAAGCTTTCTTT.

The CDR3 here is CASSYVRAEAFF. The CDR3 DNA follows: TGTGCCAGCAGTTACGTACGGGCTGAAGCTTTCTTT. The gene calls are TRBV6-6 and TRBJ1-1, with D unresolved. Deletions cut 2 bases from V and 6 bases from J, with 7 bases between. The germline CDR1 and CDR2 sequences are MNHNY and SVGAGI (reference sequence). This CDR3 is 12 amino acids long.

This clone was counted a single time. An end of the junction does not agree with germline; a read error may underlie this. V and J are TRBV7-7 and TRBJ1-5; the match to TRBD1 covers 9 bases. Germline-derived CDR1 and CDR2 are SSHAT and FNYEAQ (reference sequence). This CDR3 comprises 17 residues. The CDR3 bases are TGTGCTAGCAGCTCCTTACAGGGGGCGGTTTTCGATCAGCCCCAGCATTTT. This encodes CASSSLQGAVFDQPQHF.

In DNA form, the CDR3 reads TGTGCCAGCAGCGCAAGGGACAGCTCCTACAATGAGCAGTTCTTC. This translates into CASSARDSSYNEQFF. The J gene is TRBJ2-1, the V gene TRBV9; 7 bases are shared with TRBD1. This CDR3 is 15 amino acids long. Trimming removed 3 bases from V and 0 bases from J; junction bases left unmatched: 3. Looked up from germline, CDR1 is SGDLS and CDR2 is YYNGEE.

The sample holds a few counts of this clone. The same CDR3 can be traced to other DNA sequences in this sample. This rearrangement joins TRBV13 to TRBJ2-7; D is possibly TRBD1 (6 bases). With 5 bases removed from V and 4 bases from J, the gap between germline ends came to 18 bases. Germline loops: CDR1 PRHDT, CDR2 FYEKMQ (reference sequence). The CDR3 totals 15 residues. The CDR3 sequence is CASSPGAGAGYEQYF. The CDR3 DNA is TGTGCCAGCAGCCCCGGAGCAGGGGCCGGTTACGAGCAGTACTTC.

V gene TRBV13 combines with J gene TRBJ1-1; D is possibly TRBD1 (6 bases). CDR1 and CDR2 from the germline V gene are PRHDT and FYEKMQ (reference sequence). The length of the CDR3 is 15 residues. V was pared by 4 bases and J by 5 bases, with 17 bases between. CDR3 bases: TGTGCCAGCAGCTCGCTTGAAGACAGGTGGACTGAAGCTTTCTTT. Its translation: CASSSLEDRWTEAFF. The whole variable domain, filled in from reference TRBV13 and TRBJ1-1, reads AAGVIQSPRHLIKEKRETATLKCYPIPRHDTVYWYQQGPGQDPQFLISFYEKMQSDKGSIPDRFSAQQFSDYHSELNMSSLELGDSALYFCASSSLEDRWTEAFFGQGTRLTVV.

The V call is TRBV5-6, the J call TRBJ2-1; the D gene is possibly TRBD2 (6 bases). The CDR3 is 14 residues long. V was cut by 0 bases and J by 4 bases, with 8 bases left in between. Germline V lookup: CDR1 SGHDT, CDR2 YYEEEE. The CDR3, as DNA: TGTGCCAGCAGCTTGGTGCTAGCGTACAATGAGCAGTTCTTC. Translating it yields CASSLVLAYNEQFF.

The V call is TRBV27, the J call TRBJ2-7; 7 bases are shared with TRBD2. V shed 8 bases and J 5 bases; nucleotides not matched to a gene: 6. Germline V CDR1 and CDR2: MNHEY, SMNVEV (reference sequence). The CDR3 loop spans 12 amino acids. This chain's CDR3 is CASGSGVHEQYF. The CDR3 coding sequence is TGTGCCAGCGGAAGCGGGGTCCACGAGCAGTACTTC.

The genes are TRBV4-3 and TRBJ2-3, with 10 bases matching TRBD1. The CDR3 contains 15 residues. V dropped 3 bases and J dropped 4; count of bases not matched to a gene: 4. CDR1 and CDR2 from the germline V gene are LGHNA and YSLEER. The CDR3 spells CASSQDRGDSDTQYF. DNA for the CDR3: TGCGCCAGCAGCCAGGACAGGGGGGACTCAGATACGCAGTATTTT.

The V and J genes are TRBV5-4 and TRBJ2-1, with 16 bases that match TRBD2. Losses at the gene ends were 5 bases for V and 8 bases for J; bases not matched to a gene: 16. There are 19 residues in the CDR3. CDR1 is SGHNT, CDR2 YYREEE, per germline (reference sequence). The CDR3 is CASSRGLAGGPLVIDEQFF. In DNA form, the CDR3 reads TGTGCCAGCAGTCGGGGACTAGCGGGAGGGCCCTTGGTAATTGATGAGCAGTTCTTC.

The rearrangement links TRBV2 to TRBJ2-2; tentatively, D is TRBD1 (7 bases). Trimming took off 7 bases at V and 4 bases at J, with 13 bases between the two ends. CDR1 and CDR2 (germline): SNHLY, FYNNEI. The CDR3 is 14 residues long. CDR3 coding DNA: TGTGCCAGCAATCGGCAGGGGGGCACCGGGGAGCTGTTTTTT. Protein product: CASNRQGGTGELFF.

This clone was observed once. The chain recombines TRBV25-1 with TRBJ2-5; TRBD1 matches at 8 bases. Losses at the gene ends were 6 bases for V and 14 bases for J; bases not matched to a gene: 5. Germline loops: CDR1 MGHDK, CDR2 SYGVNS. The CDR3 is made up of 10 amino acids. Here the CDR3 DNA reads TGTGCCAGCAGAGGGGACAGGTCCTACTTC. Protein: CASRGDRSYF. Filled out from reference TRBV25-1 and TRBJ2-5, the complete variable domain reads EADIYQTPRYLVIGTGKKITLECSQTMGHDKMYWYQQDPGMELHLIHYSYGVNSTEKGDLSSESTVSRIRTEHFPLTLESARPSHTSQYLCASRGDRSYFGPGTRLLVL.

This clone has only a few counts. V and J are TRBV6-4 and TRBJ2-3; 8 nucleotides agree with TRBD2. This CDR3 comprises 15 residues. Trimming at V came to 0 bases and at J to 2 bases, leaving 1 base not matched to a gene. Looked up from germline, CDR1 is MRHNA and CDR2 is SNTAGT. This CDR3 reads CASSDSSGNTDTQYF. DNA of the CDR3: TGTGCCAGCAGTGACTCTAGCGGGAACACAGATACGCAGTATTTT.

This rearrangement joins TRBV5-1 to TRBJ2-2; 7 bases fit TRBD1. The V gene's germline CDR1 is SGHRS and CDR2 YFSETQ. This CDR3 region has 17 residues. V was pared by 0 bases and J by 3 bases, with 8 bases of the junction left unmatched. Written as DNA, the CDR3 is TGCGCCAGCAGCTTGGTTTCGGACAGGTTCTACACCGGGGAGCTGTTTTTT. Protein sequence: CASSLVSDRFYTGELFF.